The rows below give T cell receptor beta chains drawn from one sample of a study of blood T cell repertoires in COVID-19. Sequenced by immunoSEQ multiplex PCR; TCRdb stores in-frame clones only, minus some. This sample carries 120,000 or so clones, 74% of them seen once, and the ten largest clones take more than 5%. The sample taken for sequencing was peripheral blood. The receptor set was obtained from a man in his sixties with acute or convalescent COVID-19. CDR3s include the opening cysteine and the closing phenylalanine or tryptophan. Each record gives: D gene, J gene, clone size, V gene, CDR3 protein, CDR3 DNA. D genes are given only for firm matches. Clone size is not always given. Where it is, it says once, few, many or a class for expanded clones.

TRBD2 TRBJ2-3 NA TRBV9 CASTIAGASTDTQYF TGTGCCAGCACCATAGCGGGGGCTAGCACAGATACGCAGTATTTT
TRBD2 TRBJ2-7 NA TRBV7-2 CASSRRTSGGYEQYF TGTGCCAGCAGCCGGCGGACTAGCGGGGGGTACGAGCAGTACTTC
TRBD2 TRBJ2-1 NA TRBV19 CASSMGLAGGRRFF TGTGCCAGTAGTATGGGGCTAGCGGGGGGCCGGCGCTTCTTC
NA TRBJ1-5 NA TRBV6-1 CASSEWGDVGGQGNQPQHF TGTGCCAGCAGTGAATGGGGCGACGTCGGGGGGCAGGGCAATCAGCCCCAGCATTTT
TRBD2 TRBJ2-2 NA TRBV24-1 CATSLAGGGAGELFF TGTGCCACCAGCCTAGCGGGAGGCGGGGCCGGGGAGCTGTTTTTT
TRBD1 TRBJ1-6 NA TRBV30 CAWSRTDRDDSPLHF TGTGCCTGGAGTCGCACGGACAGGGATGATTCACCCCTCCACTTT
NA TRBJ2-7 few TRBV6-1 CASSEYWAPYEQYF TGTGCCAGCAGTGAATATTGGGCCCCCTACGAGCAGTACTTC
NA TRBJ1-4 NA TRBV1 CTSSQGWDRIATNEKLFF TGCACCAGCAGCCAAGGCTGGGACAGAATTGCAACTAATGAAAAACTGTTTTTT
NA TRBJ1-2 NA TRBV29-1 CSAERGSYGYTF TGCAGCGCGGAGCGGGGAAGCTATGGCTACACCTTC
TRBD2 TRBJ2-7 NA TRBV7-3 CASSWGAGDEQYF TGTGCCAGCAGCTGGGGTGCGGGGGACGAGCAGTACTTC
NA TRBJ2-1 NA TRBV18 CASSAGNSYNEQFF TGTGCCAGCTCTGCCGGTAACTCCTACAATGAGCAGTTCTTC
TRBD1 TRBJ2-1 NA TRBV5-1 CASSGGQADYNEQFF TGCGCCAGCAGCGGGGGACAGGCTGACTACAATGAGCAGTTCTTC
NA TRBJ1-6 NA TRBV28 CASSFYSTGSPLHF TGTGCCAGCAGTTTTTATTCGACGGGTTCACCCCTCCACTTT
NA TRBJ2-2 NA TRBV7-9 CASSARDINTGELFF TGTGCCAGCAGCGCCCGGGACATAAACACCGGGGAGCTGTTTTTT
TRBD2 TRBJ2-1 NA TRBV5-1 CASSLGLAGGPEQFF TGCGCCAGCAGCCTCGGACTAGCGGGGGGGCCTGAGCAGTTCTTC
TRBD1 TRBJ1-2 NA TRBV9 CASSTLPGQGHYGYTF TGTGCCAGCAGCACCCTTCCGGGACAGGGACACTATGGCTACACCTTC
TRBD2 TRBJ2-7 NA TRBV9 CASSGGQHLAGGTYEQYF TGTGCCAGCAGCGGGGGCCAGCACCTAGCGGGAGGGACCTACGAGCAGTACTTC
TRBD1 TRBJ1-2 few TRBV6-5 CAIRLPGQLYGYTF TGTGCCATACGCTTGCCGGGACAGCTCTATGGCTACACCTTC
NA TRBJ1-1 NA TRBV6-5 CASSYFSGVSEAFF TGTGCCAGCAGTTACTTCAGCGGGGTGTCTGAAGCTTTCTTT
TRBD1 TRBJ1-1 NA TRBV7-3 CASSLQGSSTEAFF TGTGCCAGCAGCCTACAGGGGTCCTCCACTGAAGCTTTCTTT
NA TRBJ1-1 NA TRBV19 CASSTGGRVGPDTEAFF TGTGCCAGTAGTACGGGAGGCAGGGTTGGTCCGGACACTGAAGCTTTCTTT
TRBD2 TRBJ2-5 NA TRBV15 CATSRVASGGQETQYF TGTGCCACCAGCAGAGTGGCTAGCGGGGGCCAAGAGACCCAGTACTTC
TRBD1 TRBJ2-7 NA TRBV6-2/TRBV6-3 CASSFRDRRNEQYF TGTGCCAGCAGTTTCCGGGACAGAAGAAACGAGCAGTACTTC
TRBD2 TRBJ2-2 NA TRBV3-1/TRBV3-2 CASSQELIGLAATGELFF TGTGCCAGCAGCCAAGAATTAATCGGACTAGCGGCCACCGGGGAGCTGTTTTTT
NA TRBJ1-3 NA TRBV2 CASRKSNAGNTIYF TGTGCCAGCAGAAAATCCAATGCTGGAAACACCATATATTTT
NA TRBJ2-2 few TRBV3-1/TRBV3-2 CASSQGQRGTGELFF TGTGCCAGCAGCCAAGGACAGCGCGGCACCGGGGAGCTGTTTTTT
TRBD2 TRBJ2-1 NA TRBV7-2 CASSFRLAGTSGNEQFF TGTGCCAGCAGCTTCAGGCTAGCGGGGACCTCTGGCAATGAGCAGTTCTTC